This T cell receptor beta chain is drawn from a study of T cell changes during pregnancy in multiple sclerosis. This clone was observed a handful of times. The data were produced by immunoSEQ multiplex PCR, yet TCRdb's version contains in-frame clones alone and is incomplete. The sample holds roughly 110,000 clones, 91% seen once. This CDR3 is built from 15 residues. Germline V gene lookup returns CDR1 SGHRS and CDR2 YFSETQ. V shed 2 bases, J shed 3 bases, and the junction held 2 bases outside the gene matches. This clonotype was sampled from a female donor with multiple sclerosis, enrolled in a pregnancy study. The sequencing here drew on peripheral blood, taken before pregnancy. The rearrangement uses TRBV5-1 and TRBJ2-1; TRBD1 aligns across 10 bases. DNA for the CDR3: TGCGCCAGCAGCTTCGACAGGGGGCTCTACAATGAGCAGTTCTTC. Translated, it gives CASSFDRGLYNEQFF.